This T cell receptor (beta chain) was sequenced in a study of Graves' ophthalmopathy and Graves' hyperthyroidism. Looking at the study overall: Stable hyperthyroidism referred to disease that showed no ophthalmopathy within 18 months of follow-up. Study results and caveats: Detected in blood as well were most expanded thyroid clonotypes with frequency above 0.001.

Germline V lookup: CDR1 DFQATT, CDR2 SNEGSKA (reference sequence). The CDR3 consists of 15 residues. The ends lost 5 bases at V and 0 bases at J; junction bases unmatched: 6. Pregnant or lactating patients and those with other autoimmune diseases or uncontrolled infections were excluded. RNA served as the template for amplifying TCR beta CDR3 regions. Second-round multiplex PCR came after a first-round RT-PCR that employed HTBI primers. From the multiplex PCR reads, TCRdb called clonotypes with MiXCR, one entry per CDR3 protein. This table has around 1,200,000 distinct CDR3 sequences, 35% to 45% appearing once. This clonotype was recorded many times. Its antigen is not known.

The receptor was derived from an adult man with Graves' hyperthyroidism. The chain has TRBV20-1 and TRBJ1-2, with 10 bases identical to TRBD1. The sequencing input was peripheral blood or thyroid tissue (not recorded which). The DNA for the CDR3 is TGCAGTGCTGGCCCCGGGACAGGGGCTAACTATGGCTACACCTTC. This gives the protein CSAGPGTGANYGYTF.